This passage covers 13 T cell receptor beta chains from one sample sequenced in a study of T-cell memory formation after mild COVID-19. TCRdb itself ran the 5' RACE reads through MiXCR, one entry per CDR3 protein. The sample carries 85,000 to 130,000 distinct CDR3 sequences, 12% recorded once. What was sequenced was PBMCs or a T cell subset sorted from them (not recorded which). The receptors come from an adult woman who had mild COVID-19 (a few samples of this study predate the infection). Cell type and time point are not known.

This clonotype has ten or more counts. The rearrangement links TRBV7-2 to TRBJ2-5; tentatively, D is TRBD1 (6 bases). Trimming took 1 base from V and 0 from J, leaving 9 bases between them. CDR3 size: 15 residues. Germline V lookup: CDR1 SGHTA, CDR2 FQGNSA. The CDR3 DNA is TGTGCCAGCAGCTTAGGTCAGGGGTACCAAGAGACCCAGTACTTC. Encoded protein: CASSLGQGYQETQYF.

The chain couples TRBV6-5 to TRBJ2-5, with 7 nucleotides matching TRBD1. From germline, CDR1 is MNHEY and CDR2 SVGAGI. With V trimmed by 6 bases and J by 3 bases, 7 bases remained unmatched. This CDR3 contains 14 residues. CDR3 residues: CASSHFGQEETQYF. DNA for the CDR3: TGTGCCAGCAGCCACTTTGGACAGGAAGAGACCCAGTACTTC.

This clonotype was seen a few times. This sequence joins TRBV7-3 and TRBJ1-3; 7 bases agree with TRBD1. The junction had 12 bases not matched to a gene; V was cut back by 5 bases and J by 8 bases. The CDR3 contains 15 residues. Germline values: CDR1 SGHTA, CDR2 FQGTGA. CDR3 loop: CASSPSPGTADTIYF. In nucleotides, the CDR3 is TGTGCCAGCAGCCCTAGTCCCGGGACAGCCGACACCATATATTTT.

The genes are TRBV14 and TRBJ2-3, with 9 bases identical to TRBD2. Germline CDR1 reads SGHDN; CDR2 reads FVKESK. The J segment lost 2 bases and the V segment lost 3 bases, leaving 9 bases of the junction unmatched. The CDR3 loop spans 17 amino acids. CDR3 region: CASSHRLAEEVTDTQYF. The CDR3 region has the DNA TGTGCCAGCAGCCACAGACTAGCGGAAGAGGTCACAGATACGCAGTATTTT.

This clonotype was seen more than once but under ten times. V gene TRBV7-3 combines with J gene TRBJ2-7; D perhaps matches TRBD2 (6 bases). Germline V CDR1 and CDR2: SGHTA, FQGTGA. This CDR3 is built from 14 residues. V was trimmed by 5 bases and J by 3 bases, leaving 14 bases between them. This CDR3 is CASSPGGVGYEQYF. The CDR3 DNA reads as TGTGCCAGCAGCCCCGGGGGAGTAGGCTACGAGCAGTACTTC. Filled out from reference TRBV7-3 and TRBJ2-7, the complete variable domain reads GAGVSQTPSNKVTEKGKYVELRCDPISGHTALYWYRQSLGQGPEFLIYFQGTGAADDSGLPNDRFFAVRPEGSVSTLKIQRTERGDSAVYLCASSPGGVGYEQYFGPGTRLTVT.

This clonotype was seen ten or more times. The chain couples TRBV27 to TRBJ2-2; 7 bases map to TRBD2. Germline CDR1 MNHEY, CDR2 SMNVEV (reference sequence). This CDR3 contains 17 residues. V lost 5 bases to trimming and J lost 3 bases; unmatched junction nucleotides: 12. As DNA, the CDR3 is TGTGCCAGCAGTGGAACGGGCGGGAGTCTTTACACCGGGGAGCTGTTTTTT. Its protein is CASSGTGGSLYTGELFF.

V and J are TRBV7-9 and TRBJ2-7; the D call may be TRBD1 or TRBD2 (5 bases each). Trimming stripped 5 bases from V and 6 bases from J, with 17 bases between. The CDR3 spans 14 residues. CDR1 SEHNR and CDR2 FQNEAQ come from the germline V gene (reference sequence). CDR3 amino acids: CASSPHGTDPEQYF. CDR3 DNA sequence: TGTGCCAGCAGCCCCCACGGGACGGATCCCGAGCAGTACTTC.

The V gene is TRBV12-3 or TRBV12-4, the J gene TRBJ2-1, with D tentatively TRBD1 or TRBD2 (5 bases each). V was cut by 7 bases and J by 5 bases, with 15 bases left in between. The CDR3 length is 14 residues. The CDR3 reads CASTGTWGHNEQFF. CDR3 coding DNA: TGTGCCAGCACAGGGACCTGGGGCCACAATGAGCAGTTCTTC.

This clonotype turned up a few times. The CDR3 DNA sequence: TGCGCCAGCAGCTTGGGGACTAGCGGGAGGAATGAGCAGTTCTTC. This encodes CASSLGTSGRNEQFF. The chain carries TRBV5-1 and TRBJ2-1, with 14 bases aligning to TRBD2. The CDR3 is 15 residues long. J was trimmed by 7 bases and V by 0 bases; bases with no gene match: 0. CDR1 and CDR2 (germline): SGHRS, YFSETQ. The variable domain in full, with the rest retrieved from reference TRBV5-1 and TRBJ2-1, is KAGVTQTPRYLIKTRGQQVTLSCSPISGHRSVSWYQQTPGQGLQFLFEYFSETQRNKGNFPGRFSGRQFSNSRSEMNVSTLELGDSALYLCASSLGTSGRNEQFFGPGTRLTVL.

This clonotype has more than one count but fewer than ten. The V and J genes are TRBV4-1 and TRBJ1-1, with a weak D call TRBD1 (5 bases). The CDR3 has 15 residues. V was clipped by 1 base and J by 7 bases, with 16 bases between them. The germline V gene encodes CDR1 MGHRA and CDR2 YSYEKL. This chain's CDR3 is CASSQGWWAGGEAFF. The CDR3 coding sequence is TGCGCCAGCAGCCAAGGATGGTGGGCGGGGGGTGAAGCTTTCTTT.

In this sample, this clonotype turned up many times. V and J are TRBV11-2 and TRBJ2-1; D remains ambiguous. V was pared by 1 base and J by 7 bases, with 2 bases between. Germline values: CDR1 SGHAT, CDR2 FQNNGV. The CDR3 covers 11 residues. CDR3: CASSLANEQFF. The CDR3 nucleotides are TGTGCCAGCAGCTTAGCGAATGAGCAGTTCTTC.

The CDR3 here is CASSLTSGTGDEQYF. CDR3 in DNA: TGTGCCAGCAGCTTGACTAGCGGGACGGGGGACGAGCAGTACTTC. The chain couples TRBV7-9 to TRBJ2-7, with 11 bases aligning to TRBD2. This CDR3 comprises 15 residues. Germline CDR1 is SEHNR and CDR2 is FQNEAQ (reference sequence). V shed 3 bases, J shed 5 bases, and the junction held 6 bases outside the gene matches.

This clonotype was observed a few times. The CDR3 coding sequence is TGTGCCAGCAGTTACTCCGAGCGGGGGAGCACAGATACGCAGTATTTT. This sequence encodes CASSYSERGSTDTQYF. The chain recombines TRBV6-2 or TRBV6-3 with TRBJ2-3; 8 bases align to TRBD2. Trimming took 0 bases from V and 0 from J; bases not matched to a gene: 2. CDR3 length: 16 residues. Germline V gene data show CDR1 as MNHEY and CDR2 as SVGEGT.